These 10 T cell receptor beta chains originate from one sample sequenced in a study of immune cell composition in non-small cell lung cancer. Here immunoSEQ multiplex PCR was the method, and the copy in TCRdb shows in-frame clones only, minus some. Of 2,500 to 3,500 clones detected, over 60% appear once; the ten largest clones hold approximately 15%. The sample was lung tumor tissue. The receptor source for this set is a human donor with non-small cell lung cancer.

This chain uses TRBV5-8 with TRBJ2-5, with D maybe TRBD2 (7 bases). The V gene's germline CDR1 is SGHTS and CDR2 YDEGEE. Trimming pared 4 bases from V and 1 base from J, leaving 17 bases between. The CDR3 extends over 16 amino acids. The CDR3 reads CASSPRGGGPQETQYF. In DNA form, the CDR3 reads TGTGCCAGCAGCCCTCGAGGGGGAGGGCCCCAAGAGACCCAGTACTTC.

This sequence joins TRBV7-3 and TRBJ2-1, with D possibly TRBD2 on 7 matching bases. The CDR3 totals 14 residues. Looked up from germline, CDR1 is SGHTA and CDR2 is FQGTGA. Trimming removed 0 bases from V and 9 bases from J, with 12 bases in between. CDR3 DNA: TGTGCCAGCAGCTTAACCAGGGGCGGGGGTGAGCAGTTCTTC. As protein: CASSLTRGGGEQFF.

J is TRBJ1-1 and V is TRBV6-1, with 7 positions matching TRBD1. Germline CDR1 and CDR2: MNHNS and SASEGT. CDR3 length: 13 residues. After removal of 10 bases from V and 4 bases from J, the junction contained 9 bases not matched to a gene. The CDR3 sequence: CATVRGLSTEAFF. CDR3 bases: TGTGCCACCGTGAGGGGGCTCAGCACTGAAGCTTTCTTT.

This clone appeared once. V and J are TRBV11-1 and TRBJ1-2, with 7 bases lining up with TRBD1. This CDR3 contains 13 residues. V lost 5 bases to trimming and J lost 4 bases; unmatched junction nucleotides: 4. Germline-derived CDR1 and CDR2 are SGHAT and FQDESV (reference sequence). The CDR3 sequence: CASSPGQSYGYTF. In DNA form, the CDR3 reads TGTGCCAGCAGCCCGGGACAGTCCTATGGCTACACCTTC.

This chain uses TRBV11-1 with TRBJ2-1; the match to TRBD1 covers 8 bases. The germline V gene has CDR1 SGHAT and CDR2 FQDESV (reference sequence). CDR3 length equals 13 residues. Germline trimming cut 4 bases from V and 8 bases from J; bases unmatched to any gene: 4. The CDR3 DNA follows: TGTGCCAGCAGCTCCGACAGGGGAGATGAGCAGTTCTTC. Translating gives CASSSDRGDEQFF. The full variable domain, completed using reference TRBV11-1 and TRBJ2-1, is EAEVAQSPRYKITEKSQAVAFWCDPISGHATLYWYRQILGQGPELLVQFQDESVVDDSQLPKDRFSAERLKGVDSTLKIQPAELGDSAMYLCASSSDRGDEQFFGPGTRLTVL.

V usage is TRBV6-1 and J usage is TRBJ2-3, with D perhaps matching TRBD1 (5 bases). V gave up 2 bases and J gave up 8 bases, with 20 bases separating them. CDR1 is MNHNS and CDR2 is SASEGT in the germline V gene. This CDR3 contains 16 residues. CDR3 bases: TGTGCCAGCAGTGAACCGACAGCACAATCCGCCACTACGCAGTATTTT. Encoded protein: CASSEPTAQSATTQYF.

V is TRBV7-6 and J is TRBJ2-2; 8 nucleotides agree with TRBD1. Germline V gene lookup returns CDR1 SGHVS and CDR2 FNYEAQ. V trimming: 6 bases; J trimming: 6 bases; junction bases outside the gene matches: 12. The CDR3 extends over 16 amino acids. CDR3 nucleotide sequence: TGTGCCAGCAGTCCGACGCGAGACAGGGGTTCCGGGGAGCTGTTTTTT. This encodes CASSPTRDRGSGELFF.

This sequence joins TRBV7-3 and TRBJ2-3; D ambiguous. The CDR3 extends over 13 amino acids. V was shortened by 5 bases and J by 2 bases, with 8 bases between the two germline ends. Germline V lookup: CDR1 SGHTA, CDR2 FQGTGA. The CDR3 DNA follows: TGTGCCAGCAGCCGTGTAGCCACAGATACGCAGTATTTT. Translating it yields CASSRVATDTQYF.

The J gene is TRBJ2-3, the V gene TRBV13; D gene unclear. This CDR3 comprises 16 residues. The germline V gene has CDR1 PRHDT and CDR2 FYEKMQ (reference sequence). The V end lost 0 bases, the J end lost 0 bases, and 10 bases lay between the germline ends. This chain's CDR3 is CASSLGSTASTDTQYF. In DNA, the CDR3 is TGTGCCAGCAGCTTAGGTTCCACAGCTAGCACAGATACGCAGTATTTT.

This chain uses TRBV18 with TRBJ1-5; 7 bases match TRBD1. The CDR3 has 17 residues. The V and J ends lost 0 bases and 0 bases, in that order; junction bases with no gene match: 5. Per germline, CDR1 KGHSH and CDR2 LQKENI. In DNA, the CDR3 is TGTGCCAGCTCACCACCCGGGACAGATTATAGCAATCAGCCCCAGCATTTT. Protein sequence: CASSPPGTDYSNQPQHF.